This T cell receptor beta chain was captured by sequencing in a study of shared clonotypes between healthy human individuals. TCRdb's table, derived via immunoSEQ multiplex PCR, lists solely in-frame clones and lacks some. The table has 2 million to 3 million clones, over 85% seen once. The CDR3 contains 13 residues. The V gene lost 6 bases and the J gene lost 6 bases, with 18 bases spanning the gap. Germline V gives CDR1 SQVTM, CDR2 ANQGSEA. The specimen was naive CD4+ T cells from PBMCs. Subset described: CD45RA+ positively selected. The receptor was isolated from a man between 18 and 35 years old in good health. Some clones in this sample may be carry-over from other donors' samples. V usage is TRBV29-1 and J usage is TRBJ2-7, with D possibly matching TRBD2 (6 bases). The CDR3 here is CSVGSGWRGEQYF. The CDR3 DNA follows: TGCAGCGTCGGTTCCGGTTGGCGGGGCGAGCAGTACTTC.